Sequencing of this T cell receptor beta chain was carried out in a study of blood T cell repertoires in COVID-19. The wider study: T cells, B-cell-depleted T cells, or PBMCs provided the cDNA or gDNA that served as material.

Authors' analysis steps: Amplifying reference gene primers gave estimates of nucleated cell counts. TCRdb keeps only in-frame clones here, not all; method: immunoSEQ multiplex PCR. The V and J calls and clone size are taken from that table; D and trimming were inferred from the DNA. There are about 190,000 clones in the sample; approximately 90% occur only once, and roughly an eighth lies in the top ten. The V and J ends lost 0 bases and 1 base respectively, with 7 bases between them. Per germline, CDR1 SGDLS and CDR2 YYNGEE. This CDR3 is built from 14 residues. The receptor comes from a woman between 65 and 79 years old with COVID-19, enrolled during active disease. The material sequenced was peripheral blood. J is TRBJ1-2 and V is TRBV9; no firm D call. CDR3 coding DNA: TGTGCCAGCAGCGTAGATTTGTATAACTATGGCTACACCTTC. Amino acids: CASSVDLYNYGYTF.